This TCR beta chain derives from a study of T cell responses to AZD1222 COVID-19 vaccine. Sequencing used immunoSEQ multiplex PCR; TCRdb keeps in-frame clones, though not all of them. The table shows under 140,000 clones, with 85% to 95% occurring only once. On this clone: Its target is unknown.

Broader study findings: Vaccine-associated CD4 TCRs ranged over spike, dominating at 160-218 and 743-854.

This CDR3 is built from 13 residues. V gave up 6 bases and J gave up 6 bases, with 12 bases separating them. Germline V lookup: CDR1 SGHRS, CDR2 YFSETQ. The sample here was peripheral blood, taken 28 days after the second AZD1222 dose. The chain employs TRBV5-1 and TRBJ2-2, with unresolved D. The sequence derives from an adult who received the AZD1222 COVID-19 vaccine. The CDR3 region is CASTLNPAGELFF. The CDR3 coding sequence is TGCGCCAGCACCCTAAATCCCGCCGGGGAGCTGTTTTTT.